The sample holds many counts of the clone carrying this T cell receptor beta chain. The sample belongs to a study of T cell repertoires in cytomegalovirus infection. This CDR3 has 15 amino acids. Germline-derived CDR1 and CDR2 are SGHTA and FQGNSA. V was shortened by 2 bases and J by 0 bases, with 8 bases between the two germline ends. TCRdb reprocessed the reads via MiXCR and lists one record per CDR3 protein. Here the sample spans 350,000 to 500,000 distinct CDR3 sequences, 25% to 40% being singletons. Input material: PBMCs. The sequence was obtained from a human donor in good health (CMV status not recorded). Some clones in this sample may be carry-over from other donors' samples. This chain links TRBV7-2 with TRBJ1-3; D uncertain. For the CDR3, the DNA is TGTGCCAGCAGCTTACGAGTGAGCTCTGGAAACACCATATATTTT. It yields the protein CASSLRVSSGNTIYF.